This TCR beta chain was identified during a study of glioma-infiltrating T cells. Study-level points and caveats: Gliomas, especially low-grade, showed above-expected tissue-blood divergence; non-neoplastic patients showed below.

The germline CDR1 and CDR2 sequences are SGHDT and YYEEEE. Trimming stripped 6 bases from V and 3 bases from J, with 13 bases between. CDR3 size: 14 residues. Using RNA template, CDR3s of TCR alpha and beta were amplified with iRepertoire arm-PCR. TCRdb reprocessed the multiplex PCR reads with MiXCR, giving one entry per CDR3 protein. The table records about 180,000 distinct CDR3 sequences, roughly two fifths of them present only once. A remark on this clonotype: Its antigen is unknown.

This TCR came from a human donor with low-grade glioma or glioblastoma, undergoing nonglioma brain surgery, or in good health (not recorded which). Sample: glioma tissue, nonneoplastic brain tissue, or PBMCs (not recorded which). This chain connects TRBV5-6 to TRBJ1-5, with D unclear. CDR3 DNA: TGTGCCAGCACCGAAGTACAGTTCAATCAGCCCCAGCATTTT. Translating it yields CASTEVQFNQPQHF.